These 27 T cell receptor beta chains share one sample of origin, sequenced in a study of T cells in Graves' hyperthyroidism and ophthalmopathy. Researchers took RNA transcripts and amplified the TCR beta CDR3 regions from them. Carried out on the TCR CDR3, a first-round RT-PCR used the HTBI primer set. TCRdb used MiXCR to reprocess the multiplex PCR reads, holding one entry per CDR3 protein. The data show 330,000 or so distinct CDR3 sequences, around a fifth seen once. Sequenced material: blood. The receptors were sampled from a man aged 50 or older with Graves' ophthalmopathy.

The CDR3 is CASSFDTNNEQFF. Written as DNA, the CDR3 is TGCGCCAGCAGCTTTGACACGAACAATGAGCAGTTCTTC. The V gene is TRBV5-1, the J gene TRBJ2-1; D unresolved. CDR3 length equals 13 residues. The V gene's germline CDR1 is SGHRS and CDR2 YFSETQ. Trimming stripped 2 bases from V and 5 bases from J, with 8 bases between.

This rearrangement joins TRBV7-2 to TRBJ1-3, with D unclear. Trimming removed 2 bases at V and 0 bases at J, with 2 bases between. The CDR3 runs to 13 residues. CDR1 is SGHTA, CDR2 FQGNSA, per germline. The CDR3 spells CASSLYSGNTIYF. DNA of the CDR3: TGTGCCAGCAGCTTATACTCTGGAAACACCATATATTTT.

This rearrangement joins TRBV20-1 to TRBJ1-2, with D possibly matching TRBD1 (6 bases). Per the germline V gene, CDR1 is DFQATT and CDR2 is SNEGSKA (reference sequence). The CDR3 extends over 11 amino acids. V was pared by 6 bases and J by 4 bases, with 9 bases between. The CDR3 here is CSAGQSYGYTF. CDR3 nucleotide sequence: TGCAGTGCGGGACAAAGCTATGGCTACACCTTC.

The chain is built from TRBV28 and TRBJ2-7, with 11 bases that match TRBD1. Germline loops: CDR1 MDHEN, CDR2 SYDVKM. V trimming: 4 bases; J trimming: 6 bases; junction bases outside the gene matches: 8. The CDR3 sequence is 15 residues long. CDR3 in amino acids: CASSSPGTGGGEQYF. The CDR3 DNA follows: TGTGCCAGCAGTTCGCCCGGGACAGGGGGGGGCGAGCAGTACTTC.

This clonotype has a handful of counts. CDR3 DNA: TGTGCCTGGAGTGTGATAGAATCCTACGAGCAGTACTTC. The encoded protein is CAWSVIESYEQYF. V usage is TRBV30 and J usage is TRBJ2-7, with D hard to call. The CDR3 runs 13 residues. Germline V gene sequence: CDR1 GTSNPN, CDR2 SVGIG (reference sequence). Trimming pared 0 bases from V and 1 base from J, leaving 7 bases between.

This clonotype was found a few times. One junction end disagrees with the germline gene, perhaps due to a read error. The chain uses TRBV28 and TRBJ1-2; possible D gene TRBD1, 5 bases. The CDR3 is made up of 12 amino acids. The germline V gene has CDR1 MDHEN and CDR2 SYDVKM. CDR3 region: CASSLPRGGTHF. The CDR3 DNA reads TGTGCCAGCAGTCTTCCTCGTGGGGGGACCCACTTC.

This clonotype has more than one count but fewer than ten. The chain couples TRBV6-1 to TRBJ1-2, with TRBD1 identical over 7 bases. The CDR3 has 20 residues. Germline CDR1 and CDR2: MNHNS and SASEGT. Trimming removed 6 bases from V and 0 bases from J; junction bases left unmatched: 22. The CDR3 region is CASRNRGATPWSTTNYGYTF. The DNA for the CDR3 is TGTGCCAGCAGGAACAGGGGCGCCACCCCCTGGAGTACAACTAACTATGGCTACACCTTC.

This clonotype was seen many times. The chain combines TRBV13 with TRBJ2-5; TRBD2 matches 8 bases. The CDR3 consists of 14 residues. After removal of 5 bases from V and 5 bases from J, the junction contained 7 bases not matched to a gene. From germline, CDR1 is PRHDT and CDR2 FYEKMQ (reference sequence). The CDR3: CASSPLAGSETQYF. The CDR3 DNA reads as TGTGCCAGCAGCCCGTTAGCGGGATCGGAGACCCAGTACTTC.

This clonotype was counted between two and nine times. The V gene is TRBV7-3, the J gene TRBJ2-1, with D perhaps TRBD1 (6 bases). CDR1 and CDR2 from the germline V gene are SGHTA and FQGTGA. CDR3 length: 12 amino acids. Trimming cost V 6 bases and J 13 bases, with 16 bases left between them. Here the CDR3 DNA reads TGTGCCAGCAGTGCCCCCCCGGGACATCAGTTCTTC. Translating it yields CASSAPPGHQFF. The full variable domain, rest sourced from reference TRBV7-3 and TRBJ2-1, is GAGVSQTPSNKVTEKGKYVELRCDPISGHTALYWYRQSLGQGPEFLIYFQGTGAADDSGLPNDRFFAVRPEGSVSTLKIQRTERGDSAVYLCASSAPPGHQFFGPGTRLTVL.

The chain couples TRBV29-1 to TRBJ2-1; 7 bases line up with TRBD2. The DNA end lines up better with TRBJ2-7; the J call may be wrong. The germline gives CDR1 SQVTM, CDR2 ANQGSEA. CDR3 length: 14 residues. CDR3 residues: CSVLGLAVGNEQYF. The DNA for the CDR3 is TGCAGCGTCCTCGGGCTAGCGGTAGGCAATGAGCAGTACTTC.

The V and J genes are TRBV20-1 and TRBJ2-1, with TRBD2 identical over 16 bases. The junction had 8 bases not matched to a gene; V was cut back by 6 bases and J by 0 bases. Germline V CDR1 and CDR2: DFQATT, SNEGSKA (reference sequence). The length of the CDR3 is 18 residues. The chain's CDR3 is CSAPGLAGGRSSYNEQFF. The CDR3 DNA sequence: TGCAGTGCACCGGGACTAGCGGGAGGGCGGAGCTCCTACAATGAGCAGTTCTTC.

In this sample, this clonotype turned up many times. This chain uses TRBV28 with TRBJ2-7; 9 bases align to TRBD1. Trimming cost V 5 bases and J 4 bases; bases outside gene matches: 9. Germline CDR1 reads MDHEN; CDR2 reads SYDVKM. The CDR3 extends over 15 amino acids. The CDR3 region is CASSRPGQGWYEQYF. The CDR3 DNA reads as TGTGCCAGCAGTCGACCGGGACAGGGATGGTACGAGCAGTACTTC.

This clonotype was counted many times. The rearrangement joins TRBV20-1 to TRBJ1-1, with D maybe TRBD1 (5 bases). V was pared by 0 bases and J by 1 base, with 6 bases between. Germline V gene sequence: CDR1 DFQATT, CDR2 SNEGSKA (reference sequence). The CDR3 is 13 residues long. The CDR3 region has the DNA TGCAGTGCTAGAGAACAGGAGAACACTGAAGCTTTCTTT. Translation: CSAREQENTEAFF.

The gene calls are TRBV19 and TRBJ2-5; 7 positions agree with TRBD2. Germline CDR1 is LNHDA and CDR2 is SQIVND (reference sequence). The CDR3 has 16 residues. V gave up 5 bases and J gave up 1 base; unmatched junction bases: 10. CDR3: CASSPQRAGSQETQYF. Here the CDR3 DNA reads TGTGCCAGTAGTCCGCAGAGAGCGGGAAGCCAAGAGACCCAGTACTTC.

The chain has TRBV20-1 and TRBJ2-1, with TRBD1 identical over 10 bases. Unmatched junction bases numbered 7, after V lost 0 bases and J lost 2 bases. This CDR3 contains 17 residues. Germline loops: CDR1 DFQATT, CDR2 SNEGSKA (reference sequence). The CDR3 loop is CSARDSSGQGAYNEQFF. The CDR3 nucleotides read TGCAGTGCTAGAGATTCGTCTGGACAGGGGGCCTACAATGAGCAGTTCTTC.

This clonotype was counted only a few times. The chain joins TRBV5-1 to TRBJ2-3, with 9 bases aligning to TRBD2. J was trimmed by 5 bases and V by 0 bases; bases with no gene match: 10. CDR1 SGHRS and CDR2 YFSETQ come from the germline V gene. The CDR3 is made up of 17 amino acids. DNA for the CDR3: TGCGCCAGCAGCTTGGAATGGGCGGGAGGGCCGTTAGATACGCAGTATTTT. It translates to CASSLEWAGGPLDTQYF. The full variable domain, in which reference TRBV5-1 and TRBJ2-3 provide the parts outside the CDR3, is KAGVTQTPRYLIKTRGQQVTLSCSPISGHRSVSWYQQTPGQGLQFLFEYFSETQRNKGNFPGRFSGRQFSNSRSEMNVSTLELGDSALYLCASSLEWAGGPLDTQYFGPGTRLTVL.

This clonotype has at least ten counts. J is TRBJ2-1 and V is TRBV2; 11 bases are a match to TRBD2. V was pared by 3 bases and J by 8 bases, with 12 bases of the junction left unmatched. The CDR3 consists of 17 residues. Germline V gives CDR1 SNHLY, CDR2 FYNNEI. The CDR3 nucleotides read TGTGCCAGCAGTGATACTAGCGGGAGCCGACAGGTTGATGAGCAGTTCTTC. Protein: CASSDTSGSRQVDEQFF.

This clonotype has a handful of counts. V gene TRBV7-8 combines with J gene TRBJ2-3, with D possibly TRBD2 on 6 matching bases. From germline, CDR1 is SGHVS and CDR2 FQNEAQ. Between the trimmed V and J ends, which lost 5 bases and 3 bases, there was a span of 12 bases. The CDR3 sequence is 14 residues long. The DNA of the CDR3 is TGTGCCAGCAGCGCGGGACCGACGACAGATACGCAGTATTTT. Encoded protein: CASSAGPTTDTQYF. The full variable domain, its missing parts supplied by reference TRBV7-8 and TRBJ2-3, is GAGVSQSPRYKVAKRGQDVALRCDPISGHVSLFWYQQALGQGPEFLTYFQNEAQLDKSGLPSDRFFAERPEGSVSTLKIQRTQQEDSAVYLCASSAGPTTDTQYFGPGTRLTVL.

The rearrangement joins TRBV9 to TRBJ1-4; weak D call: TRBD1 (5 bases). This CDR3 comprises 14 residues. CDR1 is SGDLS, CDR2 YYNGEE, per germline. V gave up 2 bases and J gave up 6 bases, with 11 bases separating them. Written as DNA, the CDR3 is TGTGCCAGCAGCGTGGGGGGGTCCGATGAAAAACTGTTTTTT. Residues: CASSVGGSDEKLFF.

Comments on this clonotype: A much bigger clone sits one base away, suggesting this may be a read error. J is TRBJ1-5 and V is TRBV19; 9 bases are a match to TRBD1. From germline, CDR1 is LNHDA and CDR2 SQIVND (reference sequence). The CDR3 is made up of 14 amino acids. Unmatched junction bases numbered 4, after V lost 7 bases and J lost 3 bases. The DNA for the CDR3 is TGTGCCAGTAAGCGGACAGGGGACAATCAGCCCCAGCATTTT. Amino acids: CASKRTGDNQPQHF.

This clonotype was picked up many times. This chain joins TRBV28 and TRBJ2-7, with TRBD2 matching over 10 bases. The CDR3 contains 15 residues. The V segment lost 4 bases and the J segment 6 bases; nucleotides outside the gene matches: 9. Per germline, CDR1 MDHEN and CDR2 SYDVKM. CDR3: CASSSGASGSLEQYF. For the CDR3, the DNA is TGTGCCAGCAGTTCGGGGGCTAGCGGGAGTCTCGAGCAGTACTTC. Based on the CDR3 plus reference TRBV28 and TRBJ2-7, the full variable domain is DVKVTQSSRYLVKRTGEKVFLECVQDMDHENMFWYRQDPGLGLRLIYFSYDVKMKEKGDIPEGYSVSREKKERFSLILESASTNQTSMYLCASSSGASGSLEQYFGPGTRLTVT.

This clonotype was counted only a few times. The chain couples TRBV9 to TRBJ2-3, with TRBD2 identical over 7 bases. Germline V gene lookup returns CDR1 SGDLS and CDR2 YYNGEE. The CDR3 is 16 amino acids. V was pared by 3 bases and J by 2 bases, with 9 bases of the junction left unmatched. The DNA of the CDR3 is TGTGCCAGCAGCGCCCGGGGAGGGAGTAACACAGATACGCAGTATTTT. The encoded protein is CASSARGGSNTDTQYF.

In its sample, this clonotype was seen many times. The rearrangement joins TRBV11-3 to TRBJ2-1; D call uncertain. V was pared by 5 bases and J by 2 bases, with 13 bases between. The CDR3 extends over 15 amino acids. Germline CDR1 is SGHNT and CDR2 is YENEEA. CDR3 DNA: TGTGCCAGCAGCCTCTCGGTGGGAACCTACAATGAGCAGTTCTTC. It translates to CASSLSVGTYNEQFF.

The chain links TRBV6-1 to TRBJ2-1; 8 bases line up with TRBD2. V dropped 4 bases and J dropped 1; count of bases not matched to a gene: 6. Germline loops: CDR1 MNHNS, CDR2 SASEGT. This CDR3 is 16 amino acids long. In DNA, the CDR3 is TGTGCCAGCAGTGGTCTACTAGCGGAGTCCTACAATGAGCAGTTCTTC. Its protein is CASSGLLAESYNEQFF.

V and J are TRBV20-1 and TRBJ2-1; no clear D. CDR1 and CDR2 (germline): DFQATT, SNEGSKA (reference sequence). The CDR3 runs 13 residues. The CDR3 DNA sequence: TGCAGCGTTGGGCGCGGCAATCGAAATGAGCAGTTCTTC. Translation gives CSVGRGNRNEQFF.

As to this clonotype: A much larger clone differs from this one at a single base, so this may be a read error. This chain's CDR3 is CTSSARTGDNSPLHF. The CDR3, as DNA: TGTACCAGCAGCGCGAGGACAGGGGACAATTCACCCCTCCACTTT. The chain uses TRBV13 and TRBJ1-6; 9 bases line up with TRBD1. The CDR3 length is 15 residues. CDR1 PRHDT and CDR2 FYEKMQ come from the germline V gene (reference sequence).

This clonotype was observed at least ten times. The chain combines TRBV2 with TRBJ1-4; 7 nucleotides match TRBD1. The germline gives CDR1 SNHLY, CDR2 FYNNEI. Unmatched junction bases numbered 5, after V lost 7 bases and J lost 6 bases. This CDR3 is 13 amino acids long. CDR3 coding DNA: TGTGCCAGCACCGGGACAGAATATGAAAAACTGTTTTTT. Protein sequence: CASTGTEYEKLFF.